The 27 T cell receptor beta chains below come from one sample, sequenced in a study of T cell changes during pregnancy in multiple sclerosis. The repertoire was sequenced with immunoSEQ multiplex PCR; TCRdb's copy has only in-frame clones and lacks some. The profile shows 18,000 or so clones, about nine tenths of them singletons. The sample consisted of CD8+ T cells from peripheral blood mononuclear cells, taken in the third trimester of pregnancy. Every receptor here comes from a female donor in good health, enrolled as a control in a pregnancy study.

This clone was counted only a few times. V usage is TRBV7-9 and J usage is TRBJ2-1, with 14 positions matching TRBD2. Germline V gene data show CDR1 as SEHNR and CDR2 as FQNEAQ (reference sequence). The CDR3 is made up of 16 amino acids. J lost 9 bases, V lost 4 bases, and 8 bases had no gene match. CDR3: CASSSWTSGGKGEQFF. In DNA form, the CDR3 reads TGTGCCAGCAGCTCCTGGACTAGCGGGGGGAAGGGTGAGCAGTTCTTC.

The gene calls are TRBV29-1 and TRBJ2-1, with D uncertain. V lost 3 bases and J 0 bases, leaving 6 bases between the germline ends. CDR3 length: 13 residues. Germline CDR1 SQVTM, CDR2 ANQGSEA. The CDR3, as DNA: TGCAGCGTTGACCGTCGCTCCTACAATGAGCAGTTCTTC. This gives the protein CSVDRRSYNEQFF.

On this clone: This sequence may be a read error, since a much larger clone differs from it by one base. CDR3 in amino acids: CASSKDSYEQYF. In DNA, the CDR3 is TGTGCCAGCAGCAAAGACAGCTACGAGCAGTACTTC. The chain uses TRBV28 and TRBJ2-7, with a weak D call TRBD1 (5 bases). V lost 6 bases and J 3 bases, leaving 9 bases between the germline ends. The CDR3 spans 12 residues. Germline V gene sequence: CDR1 MDHEN, CDR2 SYDVKM.

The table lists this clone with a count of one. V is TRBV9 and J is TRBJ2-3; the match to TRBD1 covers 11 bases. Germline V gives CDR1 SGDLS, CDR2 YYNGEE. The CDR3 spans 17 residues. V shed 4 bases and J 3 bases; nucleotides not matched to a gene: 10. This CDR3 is CASSPGGGTGGTDTQYF. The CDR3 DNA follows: TGTGCCAGCAGCCCTGGTGGTGGGACAGGGGGTACAGATACGCAGTATTTT. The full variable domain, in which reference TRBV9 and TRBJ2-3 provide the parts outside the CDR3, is DSGVTQTPKHLITATGQRVTLRCSPRSGDLSVYWYQQSLDQGLQFLIQYYNGEERAKGNILERFSAQQFPDLHSELNLSSLELGDSALYFCASSPGGGTGGTDTQYFGPGTRLTVL.

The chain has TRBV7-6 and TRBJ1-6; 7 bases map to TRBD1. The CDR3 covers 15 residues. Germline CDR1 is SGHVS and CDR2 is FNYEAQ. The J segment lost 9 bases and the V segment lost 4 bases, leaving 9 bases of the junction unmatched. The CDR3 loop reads CASSSGTDSISPLHF. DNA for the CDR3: TGTGCCAGCAGCTCCGGGACAGATAGCATTTCACCCCTCCACTTT. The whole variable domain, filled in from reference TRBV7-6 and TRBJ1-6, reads GAGVSQSPRYKVTKRGQDVALRCDPISGHVSLYWYRQALGQGPEFLTYFNYEAQQDKSGLPNDRFSAERPEGSISTLTIQRTEQRDSAMYRCASSSGTDSISPLHFGNGTRLTVT.

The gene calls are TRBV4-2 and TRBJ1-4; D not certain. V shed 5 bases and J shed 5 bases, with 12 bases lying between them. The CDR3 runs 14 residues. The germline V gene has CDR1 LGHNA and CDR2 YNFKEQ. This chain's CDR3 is CASSFRVENEKLFF. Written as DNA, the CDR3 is TGTGCCAGCAGCTTCCGGGTAGAAAATGAAAAACTGTTTTTT.

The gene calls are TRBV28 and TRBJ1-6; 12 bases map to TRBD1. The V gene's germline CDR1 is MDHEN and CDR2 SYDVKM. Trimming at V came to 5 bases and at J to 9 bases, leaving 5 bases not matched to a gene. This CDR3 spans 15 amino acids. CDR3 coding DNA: TGTGCCAGCAGTCACCTGGGACAGGGGGCTTCACCCCTCCACTTT. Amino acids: CASSHLGQGASPLHF.

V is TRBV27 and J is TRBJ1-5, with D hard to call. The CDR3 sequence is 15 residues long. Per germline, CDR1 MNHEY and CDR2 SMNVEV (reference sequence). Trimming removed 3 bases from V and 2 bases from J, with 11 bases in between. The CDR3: CASSLAGMGNQPQHF. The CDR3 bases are TGTGCCAGCAGTTTGGCCGGGATGGGCAATCAGCCCCAGCATTTT.

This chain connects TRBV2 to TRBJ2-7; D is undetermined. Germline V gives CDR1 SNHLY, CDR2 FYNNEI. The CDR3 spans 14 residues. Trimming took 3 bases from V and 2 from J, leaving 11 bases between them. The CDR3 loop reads CASSDLAGPYEQYF. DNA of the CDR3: TGTGCCAGCAGTGATCTCGCAGGTCCCTACGAGCAGTACTTC.

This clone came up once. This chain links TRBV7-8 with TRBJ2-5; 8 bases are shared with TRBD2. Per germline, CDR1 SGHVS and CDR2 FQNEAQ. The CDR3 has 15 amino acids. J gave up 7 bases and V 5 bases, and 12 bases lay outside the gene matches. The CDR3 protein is CASSHIREGRGTQYF. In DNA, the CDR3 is TGTGCCAGCAGCCATATACGGGAGGGCCGTGGGACCCAGTACTTC.

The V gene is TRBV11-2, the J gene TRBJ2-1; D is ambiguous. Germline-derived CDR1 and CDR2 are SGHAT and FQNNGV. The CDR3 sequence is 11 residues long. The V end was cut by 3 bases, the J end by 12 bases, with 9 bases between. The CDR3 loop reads CASSFTEGQFF. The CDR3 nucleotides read TGTGCCAGCAGCTTTACAGAAGGGCAGTTCTTC.

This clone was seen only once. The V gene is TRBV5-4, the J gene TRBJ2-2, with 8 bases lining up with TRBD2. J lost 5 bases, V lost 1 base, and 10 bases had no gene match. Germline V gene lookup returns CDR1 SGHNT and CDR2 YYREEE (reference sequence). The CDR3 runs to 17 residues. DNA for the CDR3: TGTGCCAGCAGCTTGAGTTTGACTAGCGTGAGGACCGGGGAGCTGTTTTTT. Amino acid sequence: CASSLSLTSVRTGELFF.

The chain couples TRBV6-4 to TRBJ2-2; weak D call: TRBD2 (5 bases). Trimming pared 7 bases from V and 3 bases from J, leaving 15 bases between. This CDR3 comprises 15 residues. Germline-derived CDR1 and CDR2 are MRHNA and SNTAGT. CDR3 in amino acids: CASTFTAGDTGELFF. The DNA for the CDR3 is TGTGCCAGCACCTTTACGGCCGGGGACACCGGGGAGCTGTTTTTT.

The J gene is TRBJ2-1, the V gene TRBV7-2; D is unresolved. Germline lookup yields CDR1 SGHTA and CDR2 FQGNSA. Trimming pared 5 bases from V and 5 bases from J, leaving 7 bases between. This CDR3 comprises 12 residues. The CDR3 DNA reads TGTGCCAGCAGCCCACAAAACAATGAGCAGTTCTTC. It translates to CASSPQNNEQFF.

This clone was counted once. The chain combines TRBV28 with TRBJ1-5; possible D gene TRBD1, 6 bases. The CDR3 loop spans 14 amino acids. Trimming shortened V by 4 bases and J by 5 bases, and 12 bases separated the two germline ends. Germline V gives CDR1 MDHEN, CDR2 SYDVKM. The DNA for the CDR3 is TGTGCCAGCAGTTGGGGCCAGGGGTATCAGCCCCAGCATTTT. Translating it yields CASSWGQGYQPQHF.

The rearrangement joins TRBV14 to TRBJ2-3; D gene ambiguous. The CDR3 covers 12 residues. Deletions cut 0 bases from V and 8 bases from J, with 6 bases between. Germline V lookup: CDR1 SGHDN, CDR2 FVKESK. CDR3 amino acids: CASSQDEFTQYF. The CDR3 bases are TGTGCCAGCAGCCAAGACGAGTTTACGCAGTATTTT.

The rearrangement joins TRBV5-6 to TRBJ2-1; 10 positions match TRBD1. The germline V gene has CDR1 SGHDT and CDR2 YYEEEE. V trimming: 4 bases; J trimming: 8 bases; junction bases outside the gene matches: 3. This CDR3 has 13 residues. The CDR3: CASSHGQGDEQFF. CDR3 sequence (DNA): TGTGCCAGCAGCCACGGACAGGGGGATGAGCAGTTCTTC.

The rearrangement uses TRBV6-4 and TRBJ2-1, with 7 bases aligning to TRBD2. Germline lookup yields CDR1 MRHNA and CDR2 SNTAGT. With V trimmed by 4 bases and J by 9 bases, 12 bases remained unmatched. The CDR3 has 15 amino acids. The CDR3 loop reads CASSVMAGDSSEQFF. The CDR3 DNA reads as TGTGCCAGCAGTGTAATGGCGGGAGATAGTAGTGAGCAGTTCTTC.

DNA for the CDR3: TGTGCCAGCAGCAAAGAGCGAGGGCCAGACAGGGAAGGGTTCGACGGGGAGCTGTTTTTT. Amino acids: CASSKERGPDREGFDGELFF. The chain recombines TRBV21-1 with TRBJ2-2; TRBD1 is the table's D call, not checked against the DNA. TRBV21-1 is a listed pseudogene. This CDR3 contains 20 residues.

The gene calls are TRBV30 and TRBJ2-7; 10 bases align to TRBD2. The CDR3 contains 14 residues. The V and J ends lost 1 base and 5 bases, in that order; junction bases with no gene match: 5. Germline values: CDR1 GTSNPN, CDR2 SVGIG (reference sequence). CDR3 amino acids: CAWSGAGGPHEQYF. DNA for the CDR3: TGTGCCTGGAGTGGAGCGGGAGGGCCGCACGAGCAGTACTTC.

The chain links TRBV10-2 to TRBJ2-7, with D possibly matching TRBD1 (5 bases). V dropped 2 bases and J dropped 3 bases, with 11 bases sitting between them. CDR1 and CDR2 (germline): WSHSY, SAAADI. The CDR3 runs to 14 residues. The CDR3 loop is CASSEIGHLYEQYF. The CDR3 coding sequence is TGCGCCAGCAGTGAGATAGGACACCTCTACGAGCAGTACTTC.

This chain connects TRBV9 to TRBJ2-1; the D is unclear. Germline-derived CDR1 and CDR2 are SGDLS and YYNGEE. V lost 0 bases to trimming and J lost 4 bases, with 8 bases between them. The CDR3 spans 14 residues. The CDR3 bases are TGTGCCAGCAGCGTAGAGTCTAGTTACAATGAGCAGTTCTTC. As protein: CASSVESSYNEQFF.

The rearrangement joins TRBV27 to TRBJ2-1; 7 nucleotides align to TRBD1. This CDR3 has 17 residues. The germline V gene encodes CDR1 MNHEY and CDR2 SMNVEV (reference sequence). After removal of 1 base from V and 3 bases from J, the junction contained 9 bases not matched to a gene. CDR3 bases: TGTGCCAGCAGTTTATATTTTACAGGGGCGAACTACAATGAGCAGTTCTTC. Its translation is CASSLYFTGANYNEQFF.

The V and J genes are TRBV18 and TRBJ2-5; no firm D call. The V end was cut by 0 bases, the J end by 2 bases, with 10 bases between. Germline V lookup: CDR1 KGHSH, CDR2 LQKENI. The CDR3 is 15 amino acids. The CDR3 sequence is CASSPPYSPQETQYF. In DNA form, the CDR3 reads TGTGCCAGCTCACCACCATACAGCCCTCAAGAGACCCAGTACTTC.

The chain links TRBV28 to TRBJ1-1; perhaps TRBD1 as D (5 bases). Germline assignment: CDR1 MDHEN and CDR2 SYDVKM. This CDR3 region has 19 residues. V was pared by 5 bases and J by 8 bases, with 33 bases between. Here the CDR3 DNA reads TGTGCCAGCAGTCCTTGGGGGGGAATGTGGGTGTTTACCGTAGGGGAAGCTTTCTTT. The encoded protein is CASSPWGGMWVFTVGEAFF.

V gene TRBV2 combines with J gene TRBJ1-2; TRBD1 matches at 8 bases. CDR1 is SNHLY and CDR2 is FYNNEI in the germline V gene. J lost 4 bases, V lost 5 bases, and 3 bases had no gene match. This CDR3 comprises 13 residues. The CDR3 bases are TGTGCCAGCAGTTGGACAGGGTTCTATGGCTACACCTTC. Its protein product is CASSWTGFYGYTF.

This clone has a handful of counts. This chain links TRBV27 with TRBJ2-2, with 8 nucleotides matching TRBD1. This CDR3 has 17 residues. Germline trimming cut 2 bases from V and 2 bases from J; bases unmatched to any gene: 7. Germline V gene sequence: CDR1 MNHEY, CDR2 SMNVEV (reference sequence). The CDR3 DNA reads TGTGCCAGCAGTTTAGAGCGGACAGGGCTTAACACCGGGGAGCTGTTTTTT. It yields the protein CASSLERTGLNTGELFF.